This T cell receptor beta chain came from a study of regulatory T cells in long-lasting Graves disease. The V end lost 4 bases, the J end lost 1 base, and 13 bases lay between the germline ends. In germline, CDR1 is SGHVS, CDR2 FQNEAQ. This CDR3 region has 16 residues. This clonotype was seen ten or more times. Time point of the sample: newly diagnosed GD, antithyroid drugs for less than 3 months. The TCR library was prepared using RNA isolated from PBMCs. With iRepertoire HTBI primers and Arm-PCR of CDR3 regions, TCR beta libraries were built. One entry per CDR3 protein, called by TCRdb with MiXCR from the multiplex PCR reads. The table has 550,000 to 700,000 distinct CDR3 sequences, about 16% seen once. This same sample was also part of a study on T cells in Graves' hyperthyroidism and ophthalmopathy. According to that study: In the analysis, a 13 V-J model separated ophthalmopathy from stable hyperthyroidism.

The receptor comes from a man aged 18 to 30 with Graves disease. This chain links TRBV7-8 with TRBJ2-2; TRBD1 is a possible D gene (8 bases). The material was peripheral blood mononuclear cells (PBMCs), obtained at new diagnosis, from a patient treated with antithyroid drugs. The CDR3: CASSWTGRENTGELFF. The CDR3 DNA reads as TGTGCCAGCAGCTGGACAGGGAGGGAGAACACCGGGGAGCTGTTTTTT.